The 23 T cell receptor beta chains reported below all come from one sample, sequenced in a study of OX40 agonist ivuxolimab in advanced cancers. Method: immunoSEQ multiplex PCR; TCRdb's copy keeps in-frame clones and lacks some. The sample includes around 34,000 clones, 81% of them seen just once. Sample: CD4+ or CD8+ T cells sorted from blood, taken in a trial of the OX40 agonist ivuxolimab. These receptors were taken from an adult with an advanced solid tumor such as melanoma, head and neck, liver or kidney cancer.

This chain connects TRBV18 to TRBJ2-3, with 7 bases lining up with TRBD2. This CDR3 has 16 residues. With V trimmed by 5 bases and J by 3 bases, 11 bases remained unmatched. Germline assignment: CDR1 KGHSH and CDR2 LQKENI. CDR3 coding DNA: TGTGCCAGCTCAGCCCTAGCGGCCCCGGGAACAGATACGCAGTATTTT. Encoded protein: CASSALAAPGTDTQYF.

The chain combines TRBV18 with TRBJ2-2, with 7 bases aligning to TRBD1. The V gene end was trimmed by 6 bases and the J gene end by 5 bases; junction bases not matched to a gene: 6. The CDR3 length is 14 residues. CDR1 and CDR2 from the germline V gene are KGHSH and LQKENI. CDR3 in amino acids: CASSPTGATGELFF. The CDR3 DNA reads as TGTGCCAGCTCGCCAACAGGGGCGACCGGGGAGCTGTTTTTT.

As DNA, the CDR3 is TGTGCCAGCAGCCAAGAGAGGGAGACCCAGTACTTC. Protein sequence: CASSQERETQYF. The rearrangement uses TRBV4-2 and TRBJ2-5; no clear D gene. The CDR3 consists of 12 residues. Germline V gives CDR1 LGHNA, CDR2 YNFKEQ. V lost 0 bases and J lost 5, with 4 bases in between.

J is TRBJ1-3 and V is TRBV6-5; the match to TRBD1 covers 9 bases. Germline lookup yields CDR1 MNHEY and CDR2 SVGAGI. The J segment lost 14 bases and the V segment lost 0 bases, leaving 2 bases of the junction unmatched. The CDR3 extends over 12 amino acids. The CDR3 spells CASSYSGQGLYF. The CDR3, as DNA: TGTGCCAGCAGTTACTCGGGACAGGGCCTATATTTT.

This rearrangement joins TRBV10-3 to TRBJ1-3; 9 bases fit TRBD1. This CDR3 contains 15 residues. Unmatched junction bases numbered 4, after V lost 6 bases and J lost 1 base. Looked up from germline, CDR1 is ENHRY and CDR2 is SYGVKD. Here the CDR3 reads CAIRGTGLSGNTIYF. The CDR3 bases are TGTGCCATCAGAGGGACAGGGTTGTCTGGAAACACCATATATTTT.

The chain uses TRBV12-5 and TRBJ2-1; 12 nucleotides align to TRBD2. The J segment lost 5 bases and the V segment lost 2 bases, leaving 1 base of the junction unmatched. CDR3 size: 15 residues. Per the germline V gene, CDR1 is LGHNT and CDR2 is FRNRAP. As DNA, the CDR3 is TGTGCTAGTGGTTTGACTAGCGGGGGGAACAATGAGCAGTTCTTC. Translating gives CASGLTSGGNNEQFF.

The chain is built from TRBV6-6 and TRBJ2-5; TRBD2 is a possible D gene (6 bases). This CDR3 is built from 15 residues. The V gene's germline CDR1 is MNHNY and CDR2 SVGAGI (reference sequence). Trimming took 5 bases from V and 1 from J, leaving 14 bases between them. The CDR3 protein is CASSGTGYFQETQYF. The CDR3, as DNA: TGTGCCAGCAGTGGGACTGGCTACTTCCAAGAGACCCAGTACTTC.

The chain joins TRBV7-9 to TRBJ1-6, with D possibly TRBD1 on 6 matching bases. The V end was cut by 6 bases, the J end by 9 bases, with 15 bases between. Germline V gives CDR1 SEHNR, CDR2 FQNEAQ (reference sequence). The CDR3 is made up of 14 amino acids. CDR3 nucleotide sequence: TGTGCCAGCAGTTTTCACAGGGAAGGTTCACCCCTCCACTTT. Residues: CASSFHREGSPLHF.

This rearrangement joins TRBV2 to TRBJ1-1; no definite D call. Germline CDR1 is SNHLY and CDR2 is FYNNEI. The CDR3 extends over 12 amino acids. The germline V and J ends were trimmed by 6 bases and 6 bases, with 11 bases remaining between them. The CDR3 sequence: CASSILFSEAFF. In DNA, the CDR3 is TGTGCCAGCAGCATCCTCTTTTCTGAAGCTTTCTTT.

This chain links TRBV5-1 with TRBJ2-2; TRBD2 aligns across 10 bases. CDR3 length: 16 residues. Trimming removed 4 bases from V and 8 bases from J; junction bases left unmatched: 11. Germline V gives CDR1 SGHRS, CDR2 YFSETQ. CDR3 nucleotide sequence: TGCGCCAGCAGCCCTGGAGCGGGAGGGCGGCATGGGGAGCTGTTTTTT. This translates into CASSPGAGGRHGELFF.

The rearrangement links TRBV11-2 to TRBJ2-1, with 7 bases identical to TRBD2. The V gene end was trimmed by 1 base and the J gene end by 4 bases; junction bases not matched to a gene: 4. This CDR3 is built from 15 residues. Germline V gene lookup returns CDR1 SGHAT and CDR2 FQNNGV. CDR3: CASSLAGGNYNEQFF. For the CDR3, the DNA is TGTGCCAGCAGCTTAGCCGGGGGGAATTACAATGAGCAGTTCTTC.

The chain is built from TRBV11-2 and TRBJ1-2; D possibly corresponds to TRBD1 (5 bases). The ends were cut back, 3 bases at V and 2 bases at J, with 10 bases in the middle. Germline CDR1 and CDR2: SGHAT and FQNNGV. The length of the CDR3 is 14 residues. The CDR3 region has the DNA TGTGCCAGCAGCTTTAACAGGTTCAACTATGGCTACACCTTC. Amino acid sequence: CASSFNRFNYGYTF.

The J gene is TRBJ1-1, the V gene TRBV5-4, with D perhaps matching TRBD1 (5 bases). CDR3 length: 14 residues. V lost 5 bases and J 4 bases, leaving 15 bases between the germline ends. The germline gives CDR1 SGHNT, CDR2 YYREEE (reference sequence). CDR3 residues: CASRRGADGTEAFF. For the CDR3, the DNA is TGTGCCAGCAGGAGAGGGGCGGACGGCACTGAAGCTTTCTTT.

The rearrangement joins TRBV5-1 to TRBJ2-7, with D maybe TRBD1 (7 bases). Germline CDR1 reads SGHRS; CDR2 reads YFSETQ. This CDR3 has 14 residues. The V and J ends lost 3 bases and 5 bases respectively, with 15 bases between them. This chain's CDR3 is CASSSAEGADEQYF. The DNA for the CDR3 is TGCGCCAGCAGCTCGGCGGAGGGGGCGGACGAGCAGTACTTC.

The V and J genes are TRBV5-1 and TRBJ2-7, with TRBD2 identical over 7 bases. Germline CDR1 SGHRS, CDR2 YFSETQ. This CDR3 is 14 amino acids long. V trimming: 0 bases; J trimming: 7 bases; junction bases outside the gene matches: 7. The CDR3 loop reads CASSLVAGAGEQYF. DNA for the CDR3: TGCGCCAGCAGCTTGGTGGCGGGAGCGGGGGAGCAGTACTTC.

The chain joins TRBV7-2 to TRBJ2-3; D is unresolved. This CDR3 is 15 amino acids long. Germline V CDR1 and CDR2: SGHTA, FQGNSA. The V gene lost 2 bases and the J gene lost 0 bases, with 9 bases spanning the gap. The CDR3 protein is CASSLLDFSTDTQYF. For the CDR3, the DNA is TGTGCCAGCAGCTTACTAGACTTTAGCACAGATACGCAGTATTTT.

This chain's CDR3 is CAWMGRGSNEKLFF. The CDR3 region has the DNA TGTGCCTGGATGGGCAGGGGGTCTAATGAAAAACTGTTTTTT. The chain is built from TRBV30 and TRBJ1-4, with 7 bases matching TRBD1. This CDR3 comprises 14 residues. V gave up 4 bases and J gave up 3 bases; unmatched junction bases: 5. Germline V gives CDR1 GTSNPN, CDR2 SVGIG (reference sequence).

This chain uses TRBV28 with TRBJ1-5; D gene ambiguous. V shed 8 bases and J shed 2 bases, with 10 bases lying between them. The germline CDR1 and CDR2 sequences are MDHEN and SYDVKM. This CDR3 contains 13 residues. CDR3 sequence: CASQRVGNQPQHF. DNA of the CDR3: TGTGCCAGCCAAAGGGTGGGCAATCAGCCCCAGCATTTT. Together with reference TRBV28 and TRBJ1-5, the CDR3 gives the full variable domain: DVKVTQSSRYLVKRTGEKVFLECVQDMDHENMFWYRQDPGLGLRLIYFSYDVKMKEKGDIPEGYSVSREKKERFSLILESASTNQTSMYLCASQRVGNQPQHFGDGTRLSIL.

In its sample, this clone was seen once. The chain carries TRBV2 and TRBJ2-3, with D possibly being TRBD1 (6 bases). The CDR3 has 14 amino acids. V lost 5 bases to trimming and J lost 5 bases, with 14 bases between them. Germline CDR1 is SNHLY and CDR2 is FYNNEI. The CDR3 loop reads CASSKRQGQDTQYF. The DNA of the CDR3 is TGTGCCAGCAGTAAAAGGCAGGGGCAAGATACGCAGTATTTT.

This rearrangement joins TRBV21-1 to TRBJ2-4; the table's D call, TRBD1, has no DNA check behind it. TRBV21-1 is a listed pseudogene. This CDR3 has 15 amino acids. This chain's CDR3 is CASSKTGQLRNIQYF. Here the CDR3 DNA reads TGTGCCAGCAGCAAAACTGGACAGCTCCGAAACATTCAGTACTTC.

This sequence joins TRBV11-2 and TRBJ1-2; 10 bases are shared with TRBD1. CDR1 is SGHAT and CDR2 is FQNNGV in the germline V gene. Germline trimming cut 5 bases from V and 7 bases from J; bases unmatched to any gene: 7. CDR3 length equals 14 residues. CDR3 bases: TGTGCCAGCAGCCGCCCGGGACAGGGGACTGGCTACACCTTC. It translates to CASSRPGQGTGYTF.

This sequence joins TRBV7-8 and TRBJ2-3; TRBD2 agrees at 13 bases. The germline V gene encodes CDR1 SGHVS and CDR2 FQNEAQ. J gave up 5 bases and V 7 bases, and 9 bases lay outside the gene matches. The length of the CDR3 is 16 residues. DNA for the CDR3: TGTGCCAGCATAGGACTAGCGGGAGAAGTGGGAGATACGCAGTATTTT. Protein product: CASIGLAGEVGDTQYF.

The chain joins TRBV19 to TRBJ1-4; D gene ambiguous. Trimming removed 8 bases at V and 5 bases at J, with 12 bases between. The V gene's germline CDR1 is LNHDA and CDR2 SQIVND (reference sequence). The CDR3 extends over 13 amino acids. The CDR3 is CASHNGPNEKLFF. CDR3 bases: TGTGCCAGTCACAACGGACCGAATGAAAAACTGTTTTTT.